A selection of T cell receptor beta chains follows, all from one sample in a study of long-term antiretroviral therapy in people with HIV. Generated by immunoSEQ multiplex PCR, the TCRdb table keeps only in-frame clones and is missing some. The sample includes 25,000 to 30,000 clones, 75% to 95% seen only once; the top ten take 4.3%. The sequenced sample was unsorted PBMCs, obtained around 5 years after starting antiretroviral therapy. These receptors were obtained from a woman aged 40 to 55 with HIV. CDR3s include the opening cysteine and the closing phenylalanine or tryptophan. The order of the fields is V gene, D gene, J gene, clone size, CDR3 length, CDR3 DNA, CDR3 protein. A D gene is named only where the DNA matches it firmly. A row's size may be missing; if present it is once, few, many or a size class.

v_gene: TRBV6-1; d_gene: .; j_gene: TRBJ2-3; abundance: .; len: 13; CDR3nt: TGTGCCAGCAGGGGAAGGGTCTCGGATACGCAGTATTTT; CDR3aa: CASRGRVSDTQYF
v_gene: TRBV9; d_gene: .; j_gene: TRBJ2-1; abundance: .; len: 13; CDR3nt: TGTGCCAGCAGCCCCACAGATTACAATGAGCAGTTCTTC; CDR3aa: CASSPTDYNEQFF
v_gene: TRBV6-5; d_gene: .; j_gene: TRBJ1-4; abundance: .; len: 15; CDR3nt: TGTGCCAGCAGCCCCACGGGCCAGATTAATGAAAAACTGTTTTTT; CDR3aa: CASSPTGQINEKLFF
v_gene: TRBV7-6; d_gene: .; j_gene: TRBJ1-2; abundance: .; len: 12; CDR3nt: TGTGCCAGCGGCCAAAAAGGCTATGGCTACACCTTC; CDR3aa: CASGQKGYGYTF
v_gene: TRBV29-1; d_gene: .; j_gene: TRBJ1-2; abundance: few; len: 13; CDR3nt: TGCAGCGTTGAAACCCCGAAAGACTATGGCTACACCTTC; CDR3aa: CSVETPKDYGYTF
v_gene: TRBV30; d_gene: TRBD1; j_gene: TRBJ1-1; abundance: .; len: 12; CDR3nt: TGTGCCTGGGGGGACAGGAACACTGAAGCTTTCTTT; CDR3aa: CAWGDRNTEAFF
v_gene: TRBV6-5; d_gene: TRBD1; j_gene: TRBJ2-1; abundance: .; len: 15; CDR3nt: TGTGCCAGCAGTGCCGGGACAGGGTTCTACAATGAGCAGTTCTTC; CDR3aa: CASSAGTGFYNEQFF
v_gene: TRBV19; d_gene: TRBD2; j_gene: TRBJ2-7; abundance: .; len: 20; CDR3nt: TGTGCCAGTAGTATAGGTCTGGGAACTAGCGGGAGTGGTAGTCCCTACGAGCAGTACTTC; CDR3aa: CASSIGLGTSGSGSPYEQYF
v_gene: TRBV7-9; d_gene: TRBD1; j_gene: TRBJ1-4; abundance: .; len: 17; CDR3nt: TGTGCCAGCAGTTCGCGACAGGGGTTCCCAACTAATGAAAAACTGTTTTTT; CDR3aa: CASSSRQGFPTNEKLFF
v_gene: TRBV18; d_gene: .; j_gene: TRBJ1-2; abundance: once; len: 14; CDR3nt: TGTGCCAGCTCTCGCCGGGACACACCCTATGGCTACACCTTC; CDR3aa: CASSRRDTPYGYTF
v_gene: TRBV15; d_gene: TRBD1; j_gene: TRBJ2-7; abundance: .; len: 14; CDR3nt: TGTGCCACCAGCGGACAGGGGAGCTCCTACGAGCAGTACTTC; CDR3aa: CATSGQGSSYEQYF
v_gene: TRBV2; d_gene: .; j_gene: TRBJ2-7; abundance: .; len: 14; CDR3nt: TGTGCCAGCAGTGCCGGACAGAACAGCTACGAGCAGTACTTC; CDR3aa: CASSAGQNSYEQYF
v_gene: TRBV6-6; d_gene: .; j_gene: TRBJ1-2; abundance: .; len: 15; CDR3nt: TGTGCCAGCAGTTACTCGAAACAGGGCGGCTATGGCTACACCTTC; CDR3aa: CASSYSKQGGYGYTF
v_gene: TRBV6-5; d_gene: .; j_gene: TRBJ2-1; abundance: .; len: 16; CDR3nt: TGTGCCAGCAGTTACTCCCCATCCTCCCTTGCCAATGAGCAGTTCTTC; CDR3aa: CASSYSPSSLANEQFF
v_gene: TRBV9; d_gene: .; j_gene: TRBJ2-7; abundance: .; len: 13; CDR3nt: TGTGCCAGCAGCGTAGGGGATGCTACGAGGCAGTACTTC; CDR3aa: CASSVGDATRQYF
v_gene: TRBV7-9; d_gene: .; j_gene: TRBJ1-4; abundance: .; len: 15; CDR3nt: TGTGCCAGCAGCTTAGATGAGCCCCGGATGGAAAAACTGTTTTTT; CDR3aa: CASSLDEPRMEKLFF
v_gene: TRBV9; d_gene: .; j_gene: TRBJ2-5; abundance: .; len: 14; CDR3nt: TGTGCCAGCAGCGCCCCCGGGGGGCCTAAAGCCCAGTACTTC; CDR3aa: CASSAPGGPKAQYF
v_gene: TRBV5-1; d_gene: .; j_gene: TRBJ1-2; abundance: .; len: 14; CDR3nt: TGCGCCAGCAGCACCGGGACACTTAACTATGGCTACACCTTC; CDR3aa: CASSTGTLNYGYTF
v_gene: TRBV6-6; d_gene: .; j_gene: TRBJ2-7; abundance: once; len: 12; CDR3nt: TGTGCCAGCACGGACAGCTCCTACGAGCAGTACTTC; CDR3aa: CASTDSSYEQYF
v_gene: TRBV11-3; d_gene: .; j_gene: TRBJ2-2; abundance: .; len: 16; CDR3nt: TGTGCCAGCAGCTTTTCTACAGGGTCCCTCGCCGGGGAGCTGTTTTTT; CDR3aa: CASSFSTGSLAGELFF
v_gene: TRBV9; d_gene: TRBD2; j_gene: TRBJ2-3; abundance: .; len: 17; CDR3nt: TGTGCCAGCAGCGTACCCCGGGCGGGAGGGCCGGGAGATACGCAGTATTTT; CDR3aa: CASSVPRAGGPGDTQYF
v_gene: TRBV7-9; d_gene: TRBD1; j_gene: TRBJ2-2; abundance: .; len: 17; CDR3nt: TGTGCCAGCAGCTTACCGCACGGACAGGGGAACACCGGGGAGCTGTTTTTT; CDR3aa: CASSLPHGQGNTGELFF
v_gene: TRBV2; d_gene: TRBD1; j_gene: TRBJ1-2; abundance: .; len: 13; CDR3nt: TGTGCCAGCTTAAGGGGGCGCAACTATGGCTACACCTTC; CDR3aa: CASLRGRNYGYTF
v_gene: TRBV11-2; d_gene: .; j_gene: TRBJ2-5; abundance: .; len: 16; CDR3nt: TGTGCCAGCAGCCAAAACCTCGGCGGGGAGCGTGAGACCCAGTACTTC; CDR3aa: CASSQNLGGERETQYF
v_gene: TRBV5-4; d_gene: TRBD1; j_gene: TRBJ1-3; abundance: .; len: 15; CDR3nt: TGTGCCAGCAGCTTGGACAGGGGAAGTGGAAACACCATATATTTT; CDR3aa: CASSLDRGSGNTIYF
v_gene: TRBV19; d_gene: .; j_gene: TRBJ1-1; abundance: few; len: 12; CDR3nt: TGTGCCAGTAGTTTCGGGGTGGGTGAAGCTTTCTTT; CDR3aa: CASSFGVGEAFF
v_gene: TRBV4-1; d_gene: .; j_gene: TRBJ1-6; abundance: few; len: 19; CDR3nt: TGCGCCAGCAGCCAAGATCCCTTCGGGGCCACCGCCTATAATTCACCCCTCCACTTT; CDR3aa: CASSQDPFGATAYNSPLHF
v_gene: TRBV20-1; d_gene: .; j_gene: TRBJ1-2; abundance: .; len: 11; CDR3nt: TGCAGTGCTAGAGACGGGAATGGCTACACCTTC; CDR3aa: CSARDGNGYTF
v_gene: TRBV4-3; d_gene: .; j_gene: TRBJ1-2; abundance: .; len: 14; CDR3nt: TGCGCCAGCAGCCAAGACACCGGGACTTATGGCTACACCTTC; CDR3aa: CASSQDTGTYGYTF
v_gene: TRBV6-5; d_gene: .; j_gene: TRBJ1-2; abundance: .; len: 16; CDR3nt: TGTGCCAGCAGTTCTACCCGACAGCCGACGGACTATGGCTACACCTTC; CDR3aa: CASSSTRQPTDYGYTF
v_gene: TRBV2; d_gene: .; j_gene: TRBJ1-1; abundance: .; len: 14; CDR3nt: TGTGCCAGCAGCGATCAGGGACTGAACACTGAAGCTTTCTTT; CDR3aa: CASSDQGLNTEAFF
v_gene: TRBV7-9; d_gene: .; j_gene: TRBJ2-1; abundance: .; len: 17; CDR3nt: TGTGCCAGCAGCTTAGATGCTGGCCGTTTCTCCTACAATGAGCAGTTCTTC; CDR3aa: CASSLDAGRFSYNEQFF
v_gene: TRBV6-5; d_gene: TRBD2; j_gene: TRBJ2-7; abundance: .; len: 15; CDR3nt: TGTGCCAGCAGTTACGATGGCGGGAGCTCCTACGAGCAGTACTTC; CDR3aa: CASSYDGGSSYEQYF
v_gene: TRBV6-6; d_gene: TRBD1; j_gene: TRBJ1-4; abundance: .; len: 13; CDR3nt: TGTGCCACCCAGACAGGGAATAATGAAAAACTGTTTTTT; CDR3aa: CATQTGNNEKLFF
v_gene: TRBV30; d_gene: .; j_gene: TRBJ2-1; abundance: few; len: 15; CDR3nt: TGTGCCTGGAGTGCCAGAGGACAGTCCTACAATGAGCAGTTCTTC; CDR3aa: CAWSARGQSYNEQFF
v_gene: TRBV5-6; d_gene: .; j_gene: TRBJ1-2; abundance: .; len: 13; CDR3nt: TGTGCCAGCAGCTTGGGAGGGTTTGATGGCTACACCTTC; CDR3aa: CASSLGGFDGYTF
v_gene: TRBV19; d_gene: TRBD1; j_gene: TRBJ1-3; abundance: .; len: 15; CDR3nt: TGTGCCAGTAGCCTACAGGGGAGGGCTGGAAACACCATATATTTT; CDR3aa: CASSLQGRAGNTIYF
v_gene: TRBV6-5; d_gene: .; j_gene: TRBJ2-1; abundance: .; len: 14; CDR3nt: TGTGCCAGCAGTTACCCCGGGGTTTACAATGAGCAGTTCTTC; CDR3aa: CASSYPGVYNEQFF
v_gene: TRBV5-5; d_gene: TRBD2; j_gene: TRBJ2-1; abundance: .; len: 14; CDR3nt: TGTGCCAGCCATCCCAACCGGGGCGGGAGTGAGCAGTTCTTC; CDR3aa: CASHPNRGGSEQFF
v_gene: TRBV6-5; d_gene: .; j_gene: TRBJ1-1; abundance: .; len: 14; CDR3nt: TGTGCCAGCAGTTACTATCGACTGAACGGGGAAGCTTTCTTT; CDR3aa: CASSYYRLNGEAFF
v_gene: TRBV9; d_gene: .; j_gene: TRBJ1-3; abundance: .; len: 14; CDR3nt: TGTGCCAGCAGCGCACCGGGGTCTGGAAACACCATATATTTT; CDR3aa: CASSAPGSGNTIYF
v_gene: TRBV2; d_gene: TRBD1; j_gene: TRBJ1-6; abundance: few; len: 16; CDR3nt: TGTGCCAGCAGTGGGGAGACAGGGGGCAGTAATTCACCCCTCCACTTT; CDR3aa: CASSGETGGSNSPLHF
v_gene: TRBV11-2; d_gene: .; j_gene: TRBJ2-7; abundance: .; len: 15; CDR3nt: TGTGCCAGCAGCTTCGCGACAGCTAGCTCCTACGAGCAGTACTTC; CDR3aa: CASSFATASSYEQYF
v_gene: TRBV5-4; d_gene: .; j_gene: TRBJ1-1; abundance: .; len: 16; CDR3nt: TGTGCCAGCAGCTCGCGGGAATCTCGGCGGAACACTGAAGCTTTCTTT; CDR3aa: CASSSRESRRNTEAFF
v_gene: TRBV18; d_gene: TRBD2; j_gene: TRBJ2-1; abundance: .; len: 15; CDR3nt: TGTGCCAGCTCTCGACTAGCGGGAGAAAGCAATGAGCAGTTCTTC; CDR3aa: CASSRLAGESNEQFF
v_gene: TRBV5-1; d_gene: TRBD2; j_gene: TRBJ2-5; abundance: .; len: 15; CDR3nt: TGCGCCAGCAGTTGGCCGGGAGGAGGCCAAGAGACCCAGTACTTC; CDR3aa: CASSWPGGGQETQYF
v_gene: TRBV29-1; d_gene: TRBD2; j_gene: TRBJ2-1; abundance: .; len: 14; CDR3nt: TGCAGCGTTAGGCACGCGGGAGGTTACAATGAGCAGTTCTTC; CDR3aa: CSVRHAGGYNEQFF